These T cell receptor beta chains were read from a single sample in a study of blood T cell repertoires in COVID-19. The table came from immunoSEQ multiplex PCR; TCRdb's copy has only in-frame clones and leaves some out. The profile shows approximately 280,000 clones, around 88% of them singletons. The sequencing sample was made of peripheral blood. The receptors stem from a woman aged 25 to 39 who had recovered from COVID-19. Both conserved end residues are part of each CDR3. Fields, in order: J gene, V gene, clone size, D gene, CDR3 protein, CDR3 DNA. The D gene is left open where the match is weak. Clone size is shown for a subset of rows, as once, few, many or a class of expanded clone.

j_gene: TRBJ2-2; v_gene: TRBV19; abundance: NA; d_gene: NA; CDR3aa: CASTPMGGGPNTGELFF; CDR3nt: TGTGCCAGTACCCCGATGGGCGGGGGCCCGAACACCGGGGAGCTGTTTTTT
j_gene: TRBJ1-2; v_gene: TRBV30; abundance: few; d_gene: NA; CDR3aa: CAWSVRRGTYGYTF; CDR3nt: TGTGCCTGGAGTGTACGTAGGGGAACCTATGGCTACACCTTC
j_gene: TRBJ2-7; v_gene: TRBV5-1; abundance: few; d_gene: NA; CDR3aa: CASRGTERYEQYF; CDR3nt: TGCGCCAGCCGGGGGACCGAACGCTACGAGCAGTACTTC
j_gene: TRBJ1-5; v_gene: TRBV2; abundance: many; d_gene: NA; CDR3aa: CASSDRVLENQPQHF; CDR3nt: TGTGCCAGCAGTGACAGGGTCCTGGAAAATCAGCCCCAGCATTTT
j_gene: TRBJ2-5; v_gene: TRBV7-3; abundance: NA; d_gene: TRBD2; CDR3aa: CASSLIPGAGGETQYF; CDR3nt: TGTGCCAGCAGCTTAATCCCCGGGGCGGGAGGGGAGACCCAGTACTTC
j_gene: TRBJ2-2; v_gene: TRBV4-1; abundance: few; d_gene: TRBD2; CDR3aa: CASSPRTSVTGELFF; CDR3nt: TGCGCCAGCAGCCCCCGGACTAGCGTAACCGGGGAGCTGTTTTTT
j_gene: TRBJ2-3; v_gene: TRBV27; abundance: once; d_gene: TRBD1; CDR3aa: CASSLPGQGAQYF; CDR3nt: TGTGCCAGCAGTTTACCCGGACAGGGAGCGCAGTATTTT
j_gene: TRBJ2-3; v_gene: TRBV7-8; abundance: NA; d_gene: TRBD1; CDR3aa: CASSSDRGGKVTDTQYF; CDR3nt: TGTGCCAGCAGCTCGGATAGAGGGGGCAAGGTCACAGATACGCAGTATTTT
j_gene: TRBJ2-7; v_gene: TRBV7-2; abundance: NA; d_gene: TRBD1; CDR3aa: CASSSRDRGNREQYF; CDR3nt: TGTGCCAGCAGTTCCCGGGACAGGGGTAATCGGGAGCAGTACTTC
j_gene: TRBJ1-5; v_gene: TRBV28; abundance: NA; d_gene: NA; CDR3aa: CASSSTNRPRNQPQHF; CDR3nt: TGTGCCAGCAGTTCGACCAACAGGCCCCGCAATCAGCCCCAGCATTTT
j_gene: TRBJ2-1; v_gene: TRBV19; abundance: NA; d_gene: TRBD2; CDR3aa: CASRTSVSYNEQFF; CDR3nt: TGTGCCAGTAGGACTAGCGTCTCCTACAATGAGCAGTTCTTC
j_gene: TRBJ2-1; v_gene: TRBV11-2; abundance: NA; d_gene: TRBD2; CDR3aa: CASSHVRAGGNNEQFF; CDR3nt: TGTGCCAGCAGTCACGTCCGGGCGGGAGGGAACAATGAGCAGTTCTTC
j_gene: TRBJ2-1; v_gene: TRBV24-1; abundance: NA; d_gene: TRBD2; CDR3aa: CATRGGAASGRFDEQFF; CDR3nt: TGTGCCACCAGGGGGGGGGCGGCTAGCGGGAGGTTCGATGAGCAGTTCTTC
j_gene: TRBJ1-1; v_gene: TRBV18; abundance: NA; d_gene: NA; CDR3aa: CASSPLAQITEAFF; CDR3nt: TGTGCCAGCTCACCACTGGCACAGATCACTGAAGCTTTCTTT
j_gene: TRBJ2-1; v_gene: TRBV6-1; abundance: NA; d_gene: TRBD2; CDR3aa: CASSGLAGASYNEQFF; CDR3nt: TGTGCCAGCAGTGGACTAGCGGGAGCAAGTTACAATGAGCAGTTCTTC
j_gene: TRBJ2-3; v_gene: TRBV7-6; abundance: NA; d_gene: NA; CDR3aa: CASSLTLADTQYF; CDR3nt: TGTGCCAGCAGCTTAACGCTAGCAGATACGCAGTATTTT
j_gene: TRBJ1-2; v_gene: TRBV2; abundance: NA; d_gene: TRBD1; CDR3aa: CASRRQGVGYGYTF; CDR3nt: TGTGCCAGCAGACGACAGGGGGTTGGGTATGGCTACACCTTC
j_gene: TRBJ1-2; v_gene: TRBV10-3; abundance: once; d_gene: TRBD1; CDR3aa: CAISGQLETGGYGYTF; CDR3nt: TGTGCCATCAGTGGTCAGTTAGAAACAGGGGGCTATGGCTACACCTTC
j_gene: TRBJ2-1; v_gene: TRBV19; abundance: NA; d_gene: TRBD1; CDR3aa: CASTLGTGRINEQFF; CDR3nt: TGTGCCAGTACTTTAGGGACAGGGCGGATCAATGAGCAGTTCTTC
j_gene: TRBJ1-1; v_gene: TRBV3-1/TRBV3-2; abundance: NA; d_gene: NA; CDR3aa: CASRGTQDTEAFF; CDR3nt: TGTGCCAGCCGAGGGACACAAGACACTGAAGCTTTCTTT
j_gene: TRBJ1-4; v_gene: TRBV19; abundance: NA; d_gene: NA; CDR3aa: CASGKQDRREKLFF; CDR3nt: TGTGCCAGTGGGAAACAGGATAGAAGAGAAAAACTGTTTTTT
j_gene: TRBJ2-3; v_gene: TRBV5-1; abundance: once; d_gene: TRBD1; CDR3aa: CASSWGTGGADTQYF; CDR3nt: TGCGCCAGCAGCTGGGGGACAGGGGGCGCAGATACGCAGTATTTT
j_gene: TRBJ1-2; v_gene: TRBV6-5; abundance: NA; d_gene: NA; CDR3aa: CASRTGTNYGYTF; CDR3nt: TGTGCCAGCAGGACCGGGACTAACTATGGCTACACCTTC
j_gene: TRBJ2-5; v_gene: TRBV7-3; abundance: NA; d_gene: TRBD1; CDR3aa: CASSPGTGERETQYF; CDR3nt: TGTGCCAGCAGCCCGGGGACAGGCGAGAGGGAGACCCAGTACTTC
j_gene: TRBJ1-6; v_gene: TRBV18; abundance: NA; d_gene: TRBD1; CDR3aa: CASSQGQELGSPLHF; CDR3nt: TGTGCCAGCTCACAGGGACAGGAGTTAGGCTCACCCCTCCACTTT
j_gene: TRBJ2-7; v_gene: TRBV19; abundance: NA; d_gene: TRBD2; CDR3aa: CATRGGGLGEQYF; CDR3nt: TGTGCCACCAGAGGCGGGGGGCTAGGCGAGCAGTACTTC
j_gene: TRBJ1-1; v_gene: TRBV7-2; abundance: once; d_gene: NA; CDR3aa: CASSLRGNTEAFF; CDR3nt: TGTGCCAGCAGCTTAAGGGGGAACACTGAAGCTTTCTTT
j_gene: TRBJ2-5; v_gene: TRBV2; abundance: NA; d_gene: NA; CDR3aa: CASSAGQGGETQYF; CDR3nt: TGTGCCAGCAGTGCAGGACAGGGAGGGGAGACCCAGTACTTC
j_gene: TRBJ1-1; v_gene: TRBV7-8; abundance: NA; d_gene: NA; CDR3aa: CASSFGQMNTEAFF; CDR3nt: TGTGCCAGCAGCTTCGGACAGATGAACACTGAAGCTTTCTTT
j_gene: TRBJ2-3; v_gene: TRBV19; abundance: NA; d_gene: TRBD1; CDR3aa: CASSIWTGGPDTQYF; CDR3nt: TGTGCCAGTAGTATATGGACAGGGGGTCCAGATACGCAGTATTTT
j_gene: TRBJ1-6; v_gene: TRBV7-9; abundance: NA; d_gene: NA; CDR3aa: CASSEELYNSPLHF; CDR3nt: TGTGCCAGCAGCGAGGAACTCTATAATTCACCCCTCCACTTT
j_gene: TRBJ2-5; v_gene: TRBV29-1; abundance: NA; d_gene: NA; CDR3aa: CSVEYAGAQETQYF; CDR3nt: TGCAGCGTTGAATATGCGGGGGCCCAAGAGACCCAGTACTTC
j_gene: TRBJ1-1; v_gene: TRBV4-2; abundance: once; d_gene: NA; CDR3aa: CASSQGSATQAAFF; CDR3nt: TGTGCCAGCAGCCAAGGCTCGGCAACCCAGGCGGCTTTCTTT
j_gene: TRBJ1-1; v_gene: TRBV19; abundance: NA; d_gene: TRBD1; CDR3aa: CASSKGTGGAVATEAFF; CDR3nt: TGTGCCAGTAGTAAGGGAACAGGGGGCGCGGTGGCCACTGAAGCTTTCTTT
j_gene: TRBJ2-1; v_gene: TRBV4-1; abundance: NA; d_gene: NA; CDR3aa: CASSQDSEEQFF; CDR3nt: TGCGCCAGCAGCCAAGATTCGGAGGAGCAGTTCTTC
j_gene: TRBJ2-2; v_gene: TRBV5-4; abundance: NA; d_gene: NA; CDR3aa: CASSWAGTWNTGELFF; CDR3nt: TGTGCCAGCAGCTGGGCCGGGACATGGAACACCGGGGAGCTGTTTTTT
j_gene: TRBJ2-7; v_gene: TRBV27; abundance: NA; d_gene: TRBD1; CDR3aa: CASRYAGTGGYEQYF; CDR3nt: TGTGCCAGCAGATACGCCGGGACAGGGGGCTACGAGCAGTACTTC
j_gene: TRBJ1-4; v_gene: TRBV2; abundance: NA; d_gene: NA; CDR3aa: CASTVGNEKLFF; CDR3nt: TGTGCCAGCACCGTCGGTAATGAAAAACTGTTTTTT
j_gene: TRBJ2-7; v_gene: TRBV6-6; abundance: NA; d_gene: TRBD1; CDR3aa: CASSLQGASYEQYF; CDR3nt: TGTGCCAGCAGTCTACAGGGGGCATCGTACGAGCAGTACTTC
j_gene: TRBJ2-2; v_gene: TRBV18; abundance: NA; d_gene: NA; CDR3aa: CASSPFDSTGELFF; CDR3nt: TGTGCCAGCTCACCGTTCGACAGCACCGGGGAGCTGTTTTTT
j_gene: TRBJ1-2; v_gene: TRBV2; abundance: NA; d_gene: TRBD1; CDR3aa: CASTPDRGNGYTF; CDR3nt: TGTGCCAGCACCCCGGACAGGGGGAATGGCTACACCTTC
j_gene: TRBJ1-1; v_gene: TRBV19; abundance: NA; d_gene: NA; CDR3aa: CASSIEGSFSPTEAFF; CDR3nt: TGTGCCAGTAGTATAGAGGGGAGCTTTTCTCCCACTGAAGCTTTCTTT
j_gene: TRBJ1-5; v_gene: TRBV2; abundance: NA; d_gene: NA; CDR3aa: CASRGRSSGRWQPQHF; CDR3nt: TGTGCCAGCAGGGGCAGGTCTTCAGGGAGGTGGCAGCCCCAGCATTTT
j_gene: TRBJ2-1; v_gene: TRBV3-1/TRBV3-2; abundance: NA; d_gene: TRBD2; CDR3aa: CASSQQTSGYNEQFF; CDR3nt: TGTGCCAGCAGCCAACAGACTAGCGGATACAATGAGCAGTTCTTC
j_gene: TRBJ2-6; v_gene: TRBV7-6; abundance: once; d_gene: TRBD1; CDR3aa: CASSLRQGEAGANVLTF; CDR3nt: TGTGCCAGCAGCCTCCGACAGGGGGAAGCTGGGGCCAACGTCCTGACTTTC
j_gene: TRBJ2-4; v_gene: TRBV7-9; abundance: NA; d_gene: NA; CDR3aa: CASSFPLGEAGNIQYF; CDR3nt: TGTGCCAGCAGCTTCCCCCTAGGGGAGGCGGGAAACATTCAGTACTTC
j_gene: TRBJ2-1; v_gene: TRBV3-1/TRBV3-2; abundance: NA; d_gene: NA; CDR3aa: CASSQAGGSGTSYNEQFF; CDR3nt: TGTGCCAGCAGCCAAGCCGGTGGTAGCGGAACCTCCTACAATGAGCAGTTCTTC
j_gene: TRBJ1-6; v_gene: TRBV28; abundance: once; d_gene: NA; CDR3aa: CASRFTTARRYNSPLHF; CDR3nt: TGTGCCAGCAGATTTACGACCGCTAGACGGTATAATTCACCCCTCCACTTT
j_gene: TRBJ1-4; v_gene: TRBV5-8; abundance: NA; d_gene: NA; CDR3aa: CASSRIRGANEKLFF; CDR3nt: TGTGCCAGCAGCCGGATCCGGGGAGCTAATGAAAAACTGTTTTTT
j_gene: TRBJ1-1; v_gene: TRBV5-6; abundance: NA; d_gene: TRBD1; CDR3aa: CASSRTGMNTEAFF; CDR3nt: TGTGCCAGCAGCCGGACAGGGATGAACACTGAAGCTTTCTTT
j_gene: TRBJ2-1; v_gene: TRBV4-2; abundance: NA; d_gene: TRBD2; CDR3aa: CASSPTSGGLHPYNEQFF; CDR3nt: TGTGCCAGCAGCCCGACTAGCGGGGGGCTTCACCCCTACAATGAGCAGTTCTTC